A selection of T cell receptor beta chains follows, all from one sample in a study of human T cells and chemical hapten exposure. Each CDR3 protein is one row after TCRdb ran MiXCR on the RACE reads. Of 55,000 to 75,000 distinct CDR3 sequences in the sample, approximately 6.5% were seen once. The material sequenced was whole blood. Every receptor here comes from a female donor in good health. Some clones in this sample may be carry-over from other donors' samples. CDR3s leave out the opening cysteine and the closing phenylalanine or tryptophan. Clone size appears in some rows only: once, few, many, or a class for an expanded clone.

>TRBV7-9|TRBJ2-7|-|15
ASRPRTGESWSYEQY
>TRBV11-2|TRBJ2-6|many|16
ASSSILRLNSGANVLT
>TRBV28|TRBJ2-3|many|14
ASSTSLAGGPDTQY
>TRBV7-8|TRBJ1-1|many|11
ASSLDRETEAF
>TRBV12-3/TRBV12-4|TRBJ2-6|many|17
ASSLAGYLYSSGANVLT
>TRBV29-1|TRBJ2-7|many|12
SGRKRNRTYEQY
>TRBV14|TRBJ2-5|-|14
ASSHGEWGGGETQY
>TRBV19|TRBJ1-1|-|13
ASSIRVLTGTEAF
>TRBV6-2/TRBV6-3|TRBJ1-2|many|12
ASSYSKGLDGYT
>TRBV9|TRBJ2-3|-|14
ASSVVRAGGPDTQY
>TRBV9|TRBJ1-5|many|13
ASSGGQGKGQPQH
>TRBV28|TRBJ2-6|few|17
ASSSNAGVPGSGANVLT
>TRBV4-2|TRBJ2-7|few|13
ASSQEGQSLYEQY
>TRBV6-1|TRBJ2-1|few|18
ASSEYFFFWRGWSGKEQF
>TRBV28|TRBJ2-1|many|15
ASSHPGGGGTYNEQF
>TRBV28|TRBJ1-1|-|12
ASSPRAVNTEAF
>TRBV5-1|TRBJ2-7|-|13
ASRTSGGPGDEQY
>TRBV20-1|TRBJ2-3|-|12
SVTGGGGTDTQY
>TRBV15|TRBJ2-6|-|13
AVRQGRAGANVLT
>TRBV6-2/TRBV6-3|TRBJ1-5|few|14
ASSYSGTGIRKPQH
>TRBV28|TRBJ2-7|many|11
ASNTGTKSEQY
>TRBV5-1|TRBJ2-3|many|14
ASSLRQGASTDTQY
>TRBV29-1|TRBJ2-3|-|9
SVRVAYTQY
>TRBV27|TRBJ1-1|few|11
ASSLSRNTEAF
>TRBV7-8|TRBJ1-2|many|11
ASSVGENYGYT
>TRBV28|TRBJ2-3|many|12
ASTTGVAIYTQY
>TRBV20-1|TRBJ2-3|many|12
SARERGSTDTQY
>TRBV20-1|TRBJ1-3|many|13
SAPGTGASGNTIY
>TRBV28|TRBJ1-6|many|12
ASSTDGFRSPLH
>TRBV12-3/TRBV12-4|TRBJ1-1|many|11
ASSLLGRTEAF
>TRBV12-3/TRBV12-4|TRBJ2-7|many|12
ASSTASPLYEQY
>TRBV20-1|TRBJ2-7|-|14
SARKSRRPAAPEQY
>TRBV12-3/TRBV12-4|TRBJ1-2|-|11
ASSPQGAPGYT
>TRBV29-1|TRBJ2-7|many|9
SVGTTNEQY
>TRBV28|TRBJ1-2|many|11
ASSAGHFYGYT
>TRBV7-6|TRBJ2-3|few|12
ASSGPRTSGGID
>TRBV3-1|TRBJ2-3|many|12
ASSQSGGTDTQY
>TRBV7-2|TRBJ2-4|many|12
ASSLDLQSNIQY
>TRBV7-9|TRBJ2-1|many|14
ASSWGTSGIFDEQF
>TRBV6-2/TRBV6-3|TRBJ2-5|few|13
ASSYSSGSQETQY
>TRBV1|TRBJ2-1|many|14
TSSPQQGARGNEQF
>TRBV20-1|TRBJ2-3|-|12
SARDGRDTDTQY